The 22 T cell receptor beta chains listed next were all sequenced from one sample in a study of blood T cell repertoires in COVID-19. Sequenced by immunoSEQ multiplex PCR; TCRdb stores in-frame clones only, minus some. The sample yields 140,000 or so clones, 80% seen once. Sequencing used peripheral blood. The source is a man in his 70s who had recovered from COVID-19.

The rearrangement uses TRBV5-4 and TRBJ2-7; TRBD2 matches 8 bases. Per germline, CDR1 SGHNT and CDR2 YYREEE (reference sequence). The trim removed 4 bases at V and 2 bases at J, leaving 5 bases unmatched. CDR3 length equals 14 residues. CDR3: CASSKTSATYEQYF. The CDR3 DNA is TGTGCCAGCAGCAAGACTAGCGCTACCTACGAGCAGTACTTC.

The chain uses TRBV4-1 and TRBJ1-1, with D perhaps matching TRBD1 (5 bases). This CDR3 has 13 amino acids. V gave up 4 bases and J gave up 6 bases, with 12 bases separating them. Germline V lookup: CDR1 MGHRA, CDR2 YSYEKL. The DNA for the CDR3 is TGCGCCAGCAGCCCGATGGGGGGTCCTGAAGCTTTCTTT. Protein product: CASSPMGGPEAFF.

This rearrangement joins TRBV6-5 to TRBJ1-5; D not resolved. Trimming removed 4 bases at V and 3 bases at J, with 13 bases between. Germline values: CDR1 MNHEY, CDR2 SVGAGI. CDR3 size: 15 residues. CDR3 DNA sequence: TGTGCCAGCAGTTCAAAAGCACTCCTCAATCAGCCCCAGCATTTT. This codes for CASSSKALLNQPQHF.

This clone was counted only a few times. This rearrangement joins TRBV10-2 to TRBJ1-4; D is undetermined. Trimming shortened V by 2 bases and J by 5 bases, and 9 bases separated the two germline ends. CDR3 length: 14 residues. The germline CDR1 and CDR2 sequences are WSHSY and SAAADI. The CDR3 loop is CASSEMERNEKLFF. CDR3 coding DNA: TGCGCCAGCAGTGAGATGGAGAGAAATGAAAAACTGTTTTTT.

The CDR3 reads CASSLGTGGYNEQFF. The CDR3, as DNA: TGCGCCAGCAGCCTGGGGACAGGGGGCTACAATGAGCAGTTCTTC. This chain links TRBV5-1 with TRBJ2-1; 11 nucleotides line up with TRBD1. The CDR3 is made up of 15 amino acids. Per the germline V gene, CDR1 is SGHRS and CDR2 is YFSETQ. V shed 4 bases, J shed 3 bases, and the junction held 3 bases outside the gene matches.

The chain has TRBV7-2 and TRBJ2-3; D is perhaps TRBD1 (6 bases). Between the trimmed V and J ends, which lost 1 base and 6 bases, there was a span of 8 bases. Germline V lookup: CDR1 SGHTA, CDR2 FQGNSA. The CDR3 has 13 amino acids. In nucleotides, the CDR3 is TGTGCCAGCAGCTTAGGGGGGCGTGATACGCAGTATTTT. Amino acid sequence: CASSLGGRDTQYF.

This clone was picked up one time. V gene TRBV4-1 combines with J gene TRBJ2-3, with 13 bases matching TRBD2. CDR3 length: 20 amino acids. The germline V gene encodes CDR1 MGHRA and CDR2 YSYEKL. V gave up 0 bases and J gave up 5 bases; unmatched junction bases: 14. This CDR3 is CASSQDQGTSGTFGRDTQYF. CDR3 bases: TGCGCCAGCAGCCAAGATCAAGGGACTAGCGGGACCTTTGGGAGAGATACGCAGTATTTT.

The genes are TRBV20-1 and TRBJ1-2, with D possibly TRBD1 on 5 matching bases. The V end lost 3 bases, the J end lost 8 bases, and 10 bases lay between the germline ends. The CDR3 extends over 11 amino acids. Germline loops: CDR1 DFQATT, CDR2 SNEGSKA (reference sequence). The CDR3 reads CSASRGEGYTF. DNA for the CDR3: TGCAGTGCTAGTAGGGGTGAAGGCTACACCTTC.

V is TRBV7-8 and J is TRBJ2-7, with TRBD1 matching over 9 bases. CDR1 SGHVS and CDR2 FQNEAQ come from the germline V gene. With 5 bases clipped from V and 8 bases from J, the junction kept 13 bases outside the gene matches. CDR3 length equals 15 residues. CDR3 in DNA: TGTGCCAGCAGCGCAGGGGGACAGGGAGATGGGAAGCAGTACTTC. Translation gives CASSAGGQGDGKQYF.

The V gene is TRBV30, the J gene TRBJ1-1; D is unresolved. Germline assignment: CDR1 GTSNPN and CDR2 SVGIG (reference sequence). The germline V and J ends were trimmed by 0 bases and 1 base, with 6 bases remaining between them. The CDR3 extends over 13 amino acids. CDR3 sequence: CAWSVRGNTEAFF. For the CDR3, the DNA is TGTGCCTGGAGTGTGAGAGGGAACACTGAAGCTTTCTTT.

The chain carries TRBV7-8 and TRBJ2-5; 9 bases fit TRBD1. V dropped 6 bases and J dropped 5; count of bases not matched to a gene: 10. Germline V gene sequence: CDR1 SGHVS, CDR2 FQNEAQ. The CDR3 covers 15 residues. The CDR3 DNA is TGTGCCAGCAGGTGGCCGGGGACAGGGTGGGAGACCCAGTACTTC. It yields the protein CASRWPGTGWETQYF.

The rearrangement links TRBV7-2 to TRBJ1-1; D is unclear. Trimming removed 1 base from V and 2 bases from J, with 5 bases in between. From germline, CDR1 is SGHTA and CDR2 FQGNSA. This CDR3 has 13 residues. The CDR3 DNA sequence: TGTGCCAGCAGCTTAGATCTAAACACTGAAGCTTTCTTT. Amino acid sequence: CASSLDLNTEAFF.

V usage is TRBV18 and J usage is TRBJ1-2, with D possibly being TRBD1 (6 bases). CDR3 size: 15 residues. The V end was cut by 6 bases, the J end by 3 bases, with 17 bases between. Germline V gene data show CDR1 as KGHSH and CDR2 as LQKENI. The DNA of the CDR3 is TGTGCCAGCTCCTTAGGACAGATCGGAGACTATGGCTACACCTTC. Protein: CASSLGQIGDYGYTF. Based on the CDR3 plus reference TRBV18 and TRBJ1-2, the full variable domain is NAGVMQNPRHLVRRRGQEARLRCSPMKGHSHVYWYRQLPEEGLKFMVYLQKENIIDESGMPKERFSAEFPKEGPSILRIQQVVRGDSAAYFCASSLGQIGDYGYTFGSGTRLTVV.

The rearrangement uses TRBV27 and TRBJ2-1; 8 bases map to TRBD2. The CDR3 sequence is 16 residues long. Per germline, CDR1 MNHEY and CDR2 SMNVEV (reference sequence). V lost 3 bases and J lost 5; bases outside the gene matches: 9. In nucleotides, the CDR3 is TGTGCCAGCAGTTTCATAGCGGGGAACCTTAACAATGAGCAGTTCTTC. Translation gives CASSFIAGNLNNEQFF.

The chain employs TRBV7-8 and TRBJ1-2; no firm D call. CDR1 is SGHVS, CDR2 FQNEAQ, per germline. V lost 1 base to trimming and J lost 8 bases, with 14 bases between them. The CDR3 consists of 14 residues. The CDR3 region is CASSLGVEGGGYTF. CDR3 DNA sequence: TGTGCCAGCAGCTTAGGGGTAGAGGGAGGGGGCTACACCTTC.

The CDR3 coding sequence is TGCAGTGCTAGTCGGACTGGGAACACTGAAGCTTTCTTT. It codes for CSASRTGNTEAFF. The chain uses TRBV20-1 and TRBJ1-1; D ambiguous. The ends were cut back, 3 bases at V and 1 base at J, with 9 bases in the middle. CDR3 length: 13 amino acids. Germline CDR1 is DFQATT and CDR2 is SNEGSKA (reference sequence).

This clone was detected once. For the CDR3, the DNA is TGTGCCAGAAGCAACTATCGGGAGCTCAATCAGCCCCAGCATTTT. This encodes CARSNYRELNQPQHF. V gene TRBV5-3 combines with J gene TRBJ1-5; D uncertain. TRBV5-3 has ORF status, its function being uncertain. The ends were cut back, 4 bases at V and 3 bases at J, with 14 bases in the middle. The CDR3 extends over 15 amino acids.

The V gene is TRBV6-4, the J gene TRBJ2-2, with TRBD2 as a possible D gene (6 bases). CDR1 and CDR2 (germline): MRHNA, SNTAGT. This CDR3 is 15 amino acids long. Between the trimmed V and J ends, which lost 3 bases and 3 bases, there was a span of 11 bases. In nucleotides, the CDR3 is TGTGCCAGCAGTGAGGACGGGAGTGACACCGGGGAGCTGTTTTTT. It translates to CASSEDGSDTGELFF.

The J gene is TRBJ1-6, the V gene TRBV6-5; D may be TRBD1 (5 bases). This CDR3 spans 14 amino acids. Trimming pared 4 bases from V and 12 bases from J, leaving 16 bases between. CDR1 and CDR2 from the germline V gene are MNHEY and SVGAGI. For the CDR3, the DNA is TGTGCCAGCAGTTCTGGGGCCACATCCCGACCCCTCCACTTT. Protein product: CASSSGATSRPLHF.

This clone was counted a single time. This chain joins TRBV4-1 and TRBJ2-7; D is uncertain. V lost 4 bases and J lost 6, with 13 bases in between. Germline CDR1 reads MGHRA; CDR2 reads YSYEKL. The CDR3 consists of 13 residues. CDR3 in amino acids: CASSRLVGTEQYF. The CDR3 nucleotides read TGCGCCAGCAGCCGATTAGTGGGCACCGAGCAGTACTTC.

V is TRBV24-1 and J is TRBJ1-5, with 9 bases fitting TRBD1. CDR1 and CDR2 (germline): KGHDR, SFDVKD. CDR3 size: 16 residues. V lost 3 bases, J lost 3 bases, and 5 bases stayed unmatched. CDR3 residues: CATSDPGQGTNQPQHF. CDR3 bases: TGTGCCACCAGTGATCCGGGACAGGGTACCAATCAGCCCCAGCATTTT.

This rearrangement joins TRBV29-1 to TRBJ1-1; D gene ambiguous. This CDR3 has 10 residues. Germline V lookup: CDR1 SQVTM, CDR2 ANQGSEA. Trimming removed 7 bases from V and 6 bases from J, with 9 bases in between. The CDR3 bases are TGCAGCGACGAGAGCCCTGAAGCTTTCTTT. Protein sequence: CSDESPEAFF.